Included here is one TCR beta chain sequence, with context. This clone was detected only once. Its antigen target is currently unknown. No quality values exist for individual bases; no much larger clone is one base distant. Per the germline V gene, MDHEN is the CDR1 and SYDVKM is the CDR2. Trimming removed 6 bases from V and 10 bases from J, leaving 14 bases between the germline ends. From the cysteine up to the phenylalanine, the CDR3 has a length of 12 residues. Only CDR3 DNA remains: 36 bases, in frame from the first base. For sequencing of the TCRbeta CDR3 region, genomic DNA was extracted from the sorted cells. TCRbeta CDR3 regions were sequenced using the immunoSEQ Assay. TCRdb retrieved this table from immuneACCESS and kept in-frame rearrangements only. Not all clones are present; in checked studies, unresolved V genes account for under half, and no reason is known for the remainder. A total of some 44,000 clones appear in this sample, approximately 83% of them only once. 0.3% to 0.45% of the sample belongs to the ten largest clones.

The trial excluded patients who had a history of autoimmune disease or were on systemic immunosuppression. In every dose cohort, peripheral blood was drawn for TCR sequencing at baseline, cycle 4 day 1, and cycle 7 day 1. Samples were obtained from an open-label, multicenter, first-in-human phase I dose-escalation trial of ivuxolimab. Adults with locally advanced or metastatic melanoma, renal cell, hepatocellular, or head and neck squamous cell carcinoma were enrolled in the trial. Before TCR sequencing, CD4+ T cells and CD8+ T cells from peripheral blood were sorted into separate populations. The data were obtained in a study of OX40 agonist ivuxolimab in advanced cancers. About the study as a whole: Ivuxolimab, which targeted the costimulatory receptor OX40 (CD134), was an agonistic, fully human IgG2 monoclonal antibody. Intravenous ivuxolimab was administered to patients every 2 weeks at six dose levels: 0.01, 0.1, 0.3, 1.5, 3 and 10 mg/kg. Of the approximately 54 dose-escalation patients, hepatocellular carcinoma was present in about 20, melanoma in approximately 15, renal cell carcinoma in 9 and head and neck cancer in 9. The dose-escalation cohort was about 86% male with a mean age of 60 years, ranging from about 23 to 85. Prior anti-PD-1, anti-PD-L1 or anti-CTLA-4 therapy was permitted, and checkpoint inhibitors had been received by about two fifths of dose-escalation patients. Partial responses occurred in three dose-escalation patients: two with cutaneous melanoma and one with hepatocellular carcinoma. Peripheral TCRbeta sequencing was intended to test whether TCR sequence diversity was altered and clonal T-cell expansion was caused by ivuxolimab. The paper covers the monotherapy dose-escalation part of the phase I ivuxolimab trial, which included N ≈ 50 patients. What the research found in general, with its limitations: Low levels of normalized T-cell clonal expansion were also seen in some nonresponding patients. Which antigens the clonally expanded peripheral T cells were specific for was not determined. At doses from 0.1 to 3.0 mg/kg, clonal expansion was seen in both CD4+ and CD8+ blood T cells between baseline and week 6. Partial responders in the 0.1-3.0 mg/kg groups had among the lowest normalized peripheral clonal expansion, especially among CD8+ T cells. After ivuxolimab, more expanded clones were found on average in CD8+ T cells than in CD4+ T cells.

This chain is built from TRBV28 and TRBJ2-3, and perhaps TRBD2 as D gene, on 6 matching bases. The input for sequencing was CD4+ or CD8+ T cells sorted from blood, taken in a trial of the OX40 agonist ivuxolimab. This receptor was obtained from an adult with an advanced solid tumor such as melanoma, head and neck, liver or kidney cancer. The CDR3 reads as follows: CASSLTSRAQYF. The bases read TGTGCCAGCAGCCTGACTAGTCGGGCGCAGTATTTT. Outside the CDR3, residues come from the reference TRBV28 and TRBJ2-3 proteins, so the full variable domain is: DVKVTQSSRYLVKRTGEKVFLECVQDMDHENMFWYRQDPGLGLRLIYFSYDVKMKEKGDIPEGYSVSREKKERFSLILESASTNQTSMYLCASSLTSRAQYFGPGTRLTVL.